The T cell receptor beta chain under discussion was sequenced for a study of chemoradiotherapy in HPV16-positive cancers (dated by TCRdb to between 2020 and 2023). Context from the whole study: Using functional T-cell assays on cells from a couple of HPV16-positive patients, the researchers defined candidate HPV-specific T-cell clones and common TCR motifs. Whether T-cell immunity against the HPV oncoproteins E6 and E7 changes during chemoradiotherapy and whether survival is affected by this immunity were examined in the study. The candidate HPV-specific TCRs and motifs were subsequently tracked in TCR repertoires obtained from some 80 patients with HPV-related cancers. Beyond this particular receptor, the publication reports: In HPV16-positive patients, expansion of HPV-responsive T cells during chemoradiotherapy was associated with improved recurrence-free survival. Expansion of candidate HPV-specific clones and E7-related TCR motifs was observed in the tumor microenvironment during treatment, whereas no such expansion was observed for non-HPV-specific T cells. The functional definition of HPV-specific T cells came from only a couple of HPV16-positive patients, and the survival association was reported for HPV16-positive patients.

The method was the immunoSEQ multiplex PCR assay. TCRdb provides this immuneACCESS table in a form limited to in-frame rearrangements. Some clones are lacking; in checked studies, under half of them reflect an unresolved V gene, and why the rest are absent is not known. A total of roughly 12,000 clones appear in this sample, 65% of them only once. Clones ranked in the top ten supply 15% to 20% of the sample. Reading the germline V gene gives CDR1 KGHSH and CDR2 LQKENI. Clipping removes 4 bases from V and 5 bases from J, with 9 as the unmatched junction base count. The CDR3 runs 15 amino acids, cysteine and phenylalanine included. The only DNA kept is the CDR3, 45 bases in frame from the first base. Repertoires were sampled repeatedly over the course of chemoradiotherapy, so clonal expansion could be followed in the tumor microenvironment. Details on this clone: What antigen it recognizes has not been identified. Per-nucleotide qualities are absent, and no much larger clonotype sits a single base away.

The V gene is TRBV18 and the J gene is TRBJ2-7, with 9 central nucleotides matching TRBD1. This specimen was acquired from a patient who underwent chemoradiotherapy. The TCR comes from a human donor with HPV-associated anogenital cancer. The DNA sequence follows: TGTGCCAGCTCACAAATGGGACAGGGTTACCACGAGCAGTACTTC. The translation is CASSQMGQGYHEQYF. With the rest looked up from the reference TRBV18 and TRBJ2-7 genes rather than sequenced, the full variable domain is NAGVMQNPRHLVRRRGQEARLRCSPMKGHSHVYWYRQLPEEGLKFMVYLQKENIIDESGMPKERFSAEFPKEGPSILRIQQVVRGDSAAYFCASSQMGQGYHEQYFGPGTRLTVT.